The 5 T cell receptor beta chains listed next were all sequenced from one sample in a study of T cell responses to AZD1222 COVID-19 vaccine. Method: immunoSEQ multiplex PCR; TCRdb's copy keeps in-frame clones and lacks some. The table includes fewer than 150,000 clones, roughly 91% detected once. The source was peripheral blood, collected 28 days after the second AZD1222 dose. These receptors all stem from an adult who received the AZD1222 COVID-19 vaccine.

The CDR3 spells CATSAGTRGGYGYTF. As DNA, the CDR3 is TGTGCCACCAGTGCAGGGACCCGGGGAGGCTATGGCTACACCTTC. The V gene is TRBV24-1, the J gene TRBJ1-2; maybe TRBD1 (5 bases). Germline CDR1 reads KGHDR; CDR2 reads SFDVKD. With 5 bases removed from V and 4 bases from J, the gap between germline ends came to 16 bases. The CDR3 is made up of 15 amino acids.

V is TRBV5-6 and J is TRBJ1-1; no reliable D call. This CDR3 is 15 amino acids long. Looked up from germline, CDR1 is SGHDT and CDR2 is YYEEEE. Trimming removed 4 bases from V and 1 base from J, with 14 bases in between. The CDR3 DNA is TGTGCCAGCAGCGAACTTCCATACCCGAACACTGAAGCTTTCTTT. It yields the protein CASSELPYPNTEAFF.

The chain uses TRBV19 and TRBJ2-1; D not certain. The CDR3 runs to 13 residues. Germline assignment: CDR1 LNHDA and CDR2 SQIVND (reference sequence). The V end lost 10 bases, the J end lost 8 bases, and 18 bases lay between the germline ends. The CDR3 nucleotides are TGTGCCACCCGTCCTAGTGTTTCGGATGAGCAGTTCTTC. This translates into CATRPSVSDEQFF.

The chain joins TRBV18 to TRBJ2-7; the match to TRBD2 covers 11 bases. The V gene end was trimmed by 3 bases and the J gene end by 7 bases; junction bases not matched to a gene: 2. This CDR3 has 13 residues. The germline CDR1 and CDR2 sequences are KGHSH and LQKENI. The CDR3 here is CASSPASGGEQYF. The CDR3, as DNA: TGTGCCAGCTCACCGGCTAGCGGGGGGGAGCAGTACTTC.

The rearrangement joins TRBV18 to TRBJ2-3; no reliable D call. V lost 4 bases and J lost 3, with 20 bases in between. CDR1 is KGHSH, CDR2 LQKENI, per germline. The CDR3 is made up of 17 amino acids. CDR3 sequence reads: CASSQPRKSVGTDTQYF. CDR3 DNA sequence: TGTGCCAGCTCACAGCCTAGGAAGTCGGTGGGGACAGATACGCAGTATTTT. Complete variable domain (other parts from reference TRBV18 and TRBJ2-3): NAGVMQNPRHLVRRRGQEARLRCSPMKGHSHVYWYRQLPEEGLKFMVYLQKENIIDESGMPKERFSAEFPKEGPSILRIQQVVRGDSAAYFCASSQPRKSVGTDTQYFGPGTRLTVL.